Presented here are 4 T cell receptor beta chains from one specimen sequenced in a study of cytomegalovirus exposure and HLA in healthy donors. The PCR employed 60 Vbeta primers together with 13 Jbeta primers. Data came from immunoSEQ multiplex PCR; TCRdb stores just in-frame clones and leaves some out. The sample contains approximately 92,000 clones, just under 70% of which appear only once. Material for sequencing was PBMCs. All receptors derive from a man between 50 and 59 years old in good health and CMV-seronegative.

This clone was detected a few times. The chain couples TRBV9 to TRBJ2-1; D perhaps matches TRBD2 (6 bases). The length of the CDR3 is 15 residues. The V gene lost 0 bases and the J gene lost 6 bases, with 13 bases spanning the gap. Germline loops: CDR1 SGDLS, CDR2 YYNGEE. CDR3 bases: TGTGCCAGCAGCGTAGATTTAGCGGAATTCAATGAGCAGTTCTTC. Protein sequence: CASSVDLAEFNEQFF. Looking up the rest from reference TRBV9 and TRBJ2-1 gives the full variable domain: DSGVTQTPKHLITATGQRVTLRCSPRSGDLSVYWYQQSLDQGLQFLIQYYNGEERAKGNILERFSAQQFPDLHSELNLSSLELGDSALYFCASSVDLAEFNEQFFGPGTRLTVL.

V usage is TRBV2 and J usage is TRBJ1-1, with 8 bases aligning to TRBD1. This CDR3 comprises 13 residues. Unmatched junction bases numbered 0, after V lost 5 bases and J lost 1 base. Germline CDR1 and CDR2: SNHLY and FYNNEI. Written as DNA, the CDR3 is TGTGCCAGCAGTACAGGGGGGAACACTGAAGCTTTCTTT. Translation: CASSTGGNTEAFF.

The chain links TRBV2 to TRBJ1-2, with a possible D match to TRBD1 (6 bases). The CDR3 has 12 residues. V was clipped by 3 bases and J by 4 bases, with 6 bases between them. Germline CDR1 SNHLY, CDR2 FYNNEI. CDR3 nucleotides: TGTGCCAGCAGTGACAGGGGCTATGGCTACACCTTC. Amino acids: CASSDRGYGYTF.

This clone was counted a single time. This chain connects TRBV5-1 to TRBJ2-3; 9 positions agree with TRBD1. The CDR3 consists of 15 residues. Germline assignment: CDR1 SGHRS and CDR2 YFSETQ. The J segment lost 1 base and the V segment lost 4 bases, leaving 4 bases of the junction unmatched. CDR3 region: CASSPWTGGTDTQYF. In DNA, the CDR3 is TGCGCCAGCAGCCCCTGGACAGGGGGCACAGATACGCAGTATTTT.